This T cell receptor beta chain was documented in a study of OX40 agonist ivuxolimab in advanced cancers. Study details: Patients enrolled in dose escalation were diagnosed with hepatocellular carcinoma, melanoma, renal cell or head and neck cancer. Males comprised 82.7% of the group, whose mean age was 60 years (range 23 to 79). Patients achieving partial responses numbered three: one hepatocellular carcinoma case and two cutaneous melanoma cases. Study outcomes and limitations: There were also nonresponders showing low normalized T-cell clonal expansion.

This CDR3 spans 17 amino acids. The V and J ends lost 5 bases and 8 bases, in that order; junction bases with no gene match: 12. The germline gives CDR1 SEHNR, CDR2 FQNEAQ (reference sequence). Measured with immunoSEQ multiplex PCR; TCRdb has only the in-frame clones, and not every one. The sample records roughly 48,000 clones, 70% to 90% being singletons. Of note for this clone: What it binds is not known.

This chain connects TRBV7-9 to TRBJ1-4, with 12 bases that match TRBD1. The TCR sequence derives from an adult with an advanced solid tumor such as melanoma, head and neck, liver or kidney cancer. Sequences were derived from CD4+ or CD8+ T cells sorted from blood, sampled in a trial of the OX40 agonist ivuxolimab. CDR3 residues: CASSTPGQGAVEEKLFF. The CDR3 region has the DNA TGTGCCAGCAGCACTCCGGGACAGGGGGCGGTTGAGGAAAAACTGTTTTTT.